The 17 T cell receptor beta chains below were found in one sample sequenced in a study of T cell repertoires in cytomegalovirus infection. MiXCR was run by TCRdb on the reads, yielding one entry per CDR3 protein. The table records about 490,000 distinct CDR3 sequences, around 11% of them present only once. Sequencing was done on a sample of PBMCs. These receptors were collected from a human donor in good health (CMV status not recorded). Some clones in this sample may be carry-over from other donors' samples.

In this sample, this clonotype turned up many times. The genes are TRBV6-1 and TRBJ1-5; D unclear. The CDR3 runs 12 residues. Trimming cost V 3 bases and J 7 bases, with 7 bases left between them. Germline CDR1 reads MNHNS; CDR2 reads SASEGT. CDR3 sequence: CASSDGGQPQHF. In DNA form, the CDR3 reads TGTGCCAGCAGTGATGGAGGGCAGCCCCAGCATTTT.

This sequence joins TRBV9 and TRBJ2-1, with D perhaps assigned TRBD1 or TRBD2 (5 bases each). V lost 0 bases to trimming and J lost 2 bases, with 12 bases between them. The CDR3 is made up of 16 amino acids. Germline V lookup: CDR1 SGDLS, CDR2 YYNGEE. This CDR3 reads CASSVGGGGPYNEQFF. The CDR3 region has the DNA TGTGCCAGCAGCGTAGGGGGCGGAGGCCCCTACAATGAGCAGTTCTTC.

Comment on this clonotype: With a much larger clone just one base away, this may be a read error. The chain employs TRBV27 and TRBJ2-1, with D possibly being TRBD1 (6 bases). V lost 7 bases and J 6 bases, leaving 16 bases between the germline ends. The CDR3 has 14 amino acids. In germline, CDR1 is MNHEY, CDR2 SMNVEV (reference sequence). In DNA form, the CDR3 reads TGTGCCAGCACCCCACCACAGGGTAGCAATGAGCAGTTCTTC. The encoded protein is CASTPPQGSNEQFF.

This clonotype was recorded many times. The chain couples TRBV7-8 to TRBJ2-1; 7 bases are a match to TRBD1. The V gene's germline CDR1 is SGHVS and CDR2 FQNEAQ. The CDR3 consists of 19 residues. The V segment lost 4 bases and the J segment 4 bases; nucleotides outside the gene matches: 19. The CDR3 DNA reads TGTGCCAGCAGCTCGTCTCCGGGACAGCCACCTTTAATTTACAATGAGCAGTTCTTC. Encoded protein: CASSSSPGQPPLIYNEQFF.

There are a few counts of this clonotype. V and J are TRBV10-3 and TRBJ1-1; the D gene is possibly TRBD1 (6 bases). V shed 6 bases and J shed 1 base, with 12 bases lying between them. Germline V gene lookup returns CDR1 ENHRY and CDR2 SYGVKD. The CDR3 sequence is 14 residues long. The CDR3 coding sequence is TGTGCCATCAGGGGGGGACACCAGAACACTGAAGCTTTCTTT. Encoded protein: CAIRGGHQNTEAFF.

This clonotype was seen ten or more times. The gene calls are TRBV6-1 and TRBJ2-1, with D uncertain. The germline V and J ends were trimmed by 5 bases and 8 bases, with 10 bases remaining between them. Germline V gene lookup returns CDR1 MNHNS and CDR2 SASEGT. This CDR3 spans 12 amino acids. In DNA form, the CDR3 reads TGTGCCAGCAGTTTCCAGACCGATGAGCAGTTCTTC. Protein: CASSFQTDEQFF.

This clonotype was counted ten times or more. The V call is TRBV7-3, the J call TRBJ2-1; TRBD2 might be the D (5 bases). The germline V gene has CDR1 SGHTA and CDR2 FQGTGA. V gave up 5 bases and J gave up 3 bases, with 11 bases separating them. The CDR3 runs to 14 residues. CDR3 DNA: TGTGCCAGCAGCCCGGACTCTCTCTACAATGAGCAGTTCTTC. Translated: CASSPDSLYNEQFF.

This clonotype was seen more than once but under ten times. V gene TRBV29-1 combines with J gene TRBJ2-3; 7 bases match TRBD2. Germline-derived CDR1 and CDR2 are SQVTM and ANQGSEA. The CDR3 covers 13 residues. V dropped 8 bases and J dropped 6; count of bases not matched to a gene: 11. The CDR3 DNA sequence: TGCAGCATCCCGGGGGAGGGAGCGGATACGCAGTATTTT. Amino acid sequence: CSIPGEGADTQYF.

This clonotype was recorded many times. CDR3 DNA sequence: TGTGCCAGCAGTTCTACAGGGGTGCTGATCCGTAGCTATGGCTACACCTTC. Translated: CASSSTGVLIRSYGYTF. The rearrangement joins TRBV6-2 or TRBV6-3 to TRBJ1-2; 7 bases align to TRBD1. Unmatched junction bases numbered 15, after V lost 4 bases and J lost 4 bases. Germline CDR1 is MNHEY and CDR2 is SVGEGT. This CDR3 has 17 residues.

This clonotype has ten or more counts. This chain connects TRBV6-1 to TRBJ1-5; D is uncertain. V was cut by 2 bases and J by 7 bases, with 6 bases left in between. Germline-derived CDR1 and CDR2 are MNHNS and SASEGT. The CDR3 has 12 amino acids. CDR3 amino acids: CASSEHRQPQHF. The CDR3 DNA sequence: TGTGCCAGCAGTGAACACAGACAGCCCCAGCATTTT.

CDR3 residues: CASSRDRDSGNTIYF. CDR3 coding DNA: TGTGCCAGCAGCCGCGACAGGGACTCTGGAAACACCATATATTTT. The gene calls are TRBV3-1 and TRBJ1-3; 7 bases match TRBD1. Germline CDR1 is LGHDT and CDR2 is YNNKEL (reference sequence). Losses at the gene ends were 4 bases for V and 0 bases for J; bases not matched to a gene: 3. The CDR3 runs 15 residues.

The CDR3 loop is CASTRTSREETQYF. The CDR3 nucleotides are TGTGCCAGCACCCGGACTAGCAGAGAAGAGACCCAGTACTTC. The genes are TRBV27 and TRBJ2-5, with 8 bases identical to TRBD2. In germline, CDR1 is MNHEY, CDR2 SMNVEV (reference sequence). With V trimmed by 7 bases and J by 3 bases, 7 bases remained unmatched. The CDR3 runs to 14 residues.

This CDR3 reads CASRDTSGASYNEQFF. CDR3 in DNA: TGTGCCAGCAGAGATACTAGCGGCGCCTCCTACAATGAGCAGTTCTTC. The rearrangement links TRBV7-9 to TRBJ2-1; 8 bases line up with TRBD2. The length of the CDR3 is 16 residues. V trimming: 6 bases; J trimming: 0 bases; junction bases outside the gene matches: 7. Germline V gene data show CDR1 as SEHNR and CDR2 as FQNEAQ (reference sequence).

The chain uses TRBV4-2 and TRBJ2-7; D might be TRBD1 (5 bases). CDR1 and CDR2 from the germline V gene are LGHNA and YNFKEQ. The CDR3 is 13 amino acids. Trimming took 0 bases from V and 6 from J, leaving 9 bases between them. In DNA, the CDR3 is TGTGCCAGCAGCCAAGAACAAGGGGTCGAGCAGTACTTC. Its protein is CASSQEQGVEQYF.

This clonotype has ten or more counts. The rearrangement links TRBV7-8 to TRBJ2-3; 8 bases map to TRBD2. The length of the CDR3 is 15 residues. J gave up 6 bases and V 1 base, and 6 bases lay outside the gene matches. Germline CDR1 and CDR2: SGHVS and FQNEAQ. The CDR3 region has the DNA TGTGCCAGCAGCTTAGACGGGAGGGCCCTCGATACGCAGTATTTT. It yields the protein CASSLDGRALDTQYF.

The chain uses TRBV7-6 and TRBJ2-7, with D possibly being TRBD2 (5 bases). CDR3 length equals 14 residues. The ends were cut back, 0 bases at V and 10 bases at J, with 16 bases in the middle. The V gene's germline CDR1 is SGHVS and CDR2 FNYEAQ. The CDR3 DNA is TGTGCCAGCAGCTTAGCGGGAGTTGGCGGCAGCCAGTACTTC. This gives the protein CASSLAGVGGSQYF. Supplemented by reference TRBV7-6 and TRBJ2-7, the full variable domain reads GAGVSQSPRYKVTKRGQDVALRCDPISGHVSLYWYRQALGQGPEFLTYFNYEAQQDKSGLPNDRFSAERPEGSISTLTIQRTEQRDSAMYRCASSLAGVGGSQYFGPGTRLTVT.

Note on this clonotype: Possible read error: a much larger clone is one base away. V and J are TRBV19 and TRBJ2-2; 10 nucleotides line up with TRBD2. This CDR3 is built from 17 residues. Germline V gene data show CDR1 as LNHDA and CDR2 as SQIVND (reference sequence). This chain's CDR3 is CASTLKREGRGSRELVF. CDR3 DNA: TGTGCCAGTACCCTTAAGCGGGAGGGCCGGGGCAGCAGGGAGCTGGTTTTT. Full variable domain (rest looked up from reference TRBV19 and TRBJ2-2): DGGITQSPKYLFRKEGQNVTLSCEQNLNHDAMYWYRQDPGQGLRLIYYSQIVNDFQKGDIAEGYSVSREKKESFPLTVTSAQKNPTAFYLCASTLKREGRGSRELVFGEGSRLTVL.